Below, 9 T cell receptor beta chains from the same sample are listed, as sequenced in a study of glioma-infiltrating T cells. Using RNA template, CDR3s of TCR alpha and beta were amplified with iRepertoire arm-PCR. TCRdb analysed the multiplex PCR reads with MiXCR anew, one entry per CDR3 protein. The sample includes under 150,000 distinct CDR3 sequences, 35% to 50% of them seen just once. Sequencing was performed on glioma tissue, nonneoplastic brain tissue, or PBMCs (not recorded which). These receptors came from a human donor with low-grade glioma or glioblastoma, undergoing nonglioma brain surgery, or in good health (not recorded which).

In its sample, this clonotype was seen a few times. The chain is built from TRBV10-1 and TRBJ2-3; 15 positions agree with TRBD2. Germline V CDR1 and CDR2: WNHNN, SYGVQD (reference sequence). The CDR3 runs to 15 residues. Trimming at V came to 4 bases and at J to 6 bases, leaving 2 bases not matched to a gene. Here the CDR3 reads CASSAGTSGRDTQYF. In nucleotides, the CDR3 is TGCGCCAGCAGTGCCGGGACTAGCGGGAGGGATACGCAGTATTTT.

V is TRBV7-6 and J is TRBJ2-5; D remains ambiguous. The V and J ends lost 1 base and 6 bases respectively, with 9 bases between them. The CDR3 contains 13 residues. Germline CDR1 and CDR2: SGHVS and FNYEAQ. The DNA of the CDR3 is TGTGCCAGCAGCTTAGGAGGTTTTCAGACCCAGTACTTC. It encodes CASSLGGFQTQYF.

This clonotype was recorded a few times. This chain joins TRBV20-1 and TRBJ1-1, with TRBD1 identical over 8 bases. In germline, CDR1 is DFQATT, CDR2 SNEGSKA (reference sequence). V shed 5 bases, J shed 7 bases, and the junction held 6 bases outside the gene matches. This CDR3 is built from 12 residues. CDR3 amino acids: CSAETGGGEAFF. The CDR3 nucleotides are TGCAGTGCTGAAACAGGGGGAGGTGAAGCTTTCTTT.

The chain joins TRBV7-2 to TRBJ2-5; tentative D call: TRBD1 (6 bases). The V and J ends lost 5 bases and 8 bases respectively, with 18 bases between them. The CDR3 contains 14 residues. Germline CDR1 SGHTA, CDR2 FQGNSA. The CDR3 region has the DNA TGTGCCAGCAGCAAAACAGGGAACCTGGGAACCCAGTACTTC. It codes for CASSKTGNLGTQYF.

The V call is TRBV7-6, the J call TRBJ1-4, with 9 bases that match TRBD1. The CDR3 runs to 13 residues. Germline assignment: CDR1 SGHVS and CDR2 FNYEAQ. V was clipped by 6 bases and J by 7 bases; unmatched bases: 3. This CDR3 reads CASRSTGGEKLFF. CDR3 nucleotide sequence: TGTGCCAGCAGGTCGACAGGGGGTGAAAAACTGTTTTTT.

The rearrangement links TRBV7-2 to TRBJ2-5; D is undetermined. Per the germline V gene, CDR1 is SGHTA and CDR2 is FQGNSA. The CDR3 loop spans 14 amino acids. V lost 1 base, J lost 3 bases, and 9 bases lay in between. CDR3 bases: TGTGCCAGCAGCTTAGGTGGACCCAAAGAGACCCAGTACTTC. This codes for CASSLGGPKETQYF.

This chain joins TRBV20-1 and TRBJ2-5; the D call may be TRBD1 or TRBD2 (9 bases each). CDR3 size: 13 residues. Trimming removed 3 bases at V and 7 bases at J, with 15 bases between. Looked up from germline, CDR1 is DFQATT and CDR2 is SNEGSKA (reference sequence). CDR3 DNA sequence: TGCAGTGCTAGCCTAGCGGGACAGGGGACCCAGTACTTC. Amino acids: CSASLAGQGTQYF.

The chain's CDR3 is CSVSGPGPVSGNEQFF. CDR3 coding DNA: TGCAGTGTTAGTGGGCCCGGACCCGTAAGCGGGAATGAGCAGTTCTTC. This sequence joins TRBV20-1 and TRBJ2-1, with a tentative D call TRBD2 (6 bases). V was pared by 7 bases and J by 7 bases, with 26 bases between. This CDR3 is 16 amino acids long. The V gene's germline CDR1 is DFQATT and CDR2 SNEGSKA (reference sequence).

The gene calls are TRBV28 and TRBJ1-1; possible D gene TRBD1, 5 bases. Germline lookup yields CDR1 MDHEN and CDR2 SYDVKM. V was shortened by 6 bases and J by 7 bases, with 9 bases between the two germline ends. The CDR3 has 11 amino acids. CDR3 in DNA: TGTGCCAGCAGCCCAGGACATGAAGCTTTCTTT. This translates into CASSPGHEAFF.